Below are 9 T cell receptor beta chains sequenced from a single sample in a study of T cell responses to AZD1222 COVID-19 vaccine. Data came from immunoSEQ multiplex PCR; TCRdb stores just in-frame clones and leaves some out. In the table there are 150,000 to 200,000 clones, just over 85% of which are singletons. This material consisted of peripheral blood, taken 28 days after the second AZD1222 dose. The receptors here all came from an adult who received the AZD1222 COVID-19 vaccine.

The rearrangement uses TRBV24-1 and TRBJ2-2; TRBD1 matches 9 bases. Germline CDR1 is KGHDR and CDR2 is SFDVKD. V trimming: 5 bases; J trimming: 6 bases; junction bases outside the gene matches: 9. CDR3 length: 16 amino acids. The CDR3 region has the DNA TGTGCCACCAGTGCGGCACAGGGGGCGTTAGCCGGGGAGCTGTTTTTT. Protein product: CATSAAQGALAGELFF.

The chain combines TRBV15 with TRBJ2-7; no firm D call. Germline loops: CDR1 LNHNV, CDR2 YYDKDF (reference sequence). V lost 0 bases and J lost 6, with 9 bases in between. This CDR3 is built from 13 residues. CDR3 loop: CATSRETHLEQYF. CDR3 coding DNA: TGTGCCACCAGCAGAGAAACCCATCTCGAGCAGTACTTC.

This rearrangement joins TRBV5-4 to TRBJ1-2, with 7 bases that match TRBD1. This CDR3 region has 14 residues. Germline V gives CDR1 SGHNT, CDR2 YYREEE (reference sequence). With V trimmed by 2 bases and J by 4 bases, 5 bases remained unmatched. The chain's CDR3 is CASSFGQDLYGYTF. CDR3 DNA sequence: TGTGCCAGCAGCTTCGGACAGGACCTCTATGGCTACACCTTC.

The CDR3 DNA sequence: TGTGCCAGCAGCCTACAGGGGGCTTATACTGAAGCTTTCTTT. Protein: CASSLQGAYTEAFF. V and J are TRBV7-6 and TRBJ1-1; 9 bases are a match to TRBD1. The germline V gene has CDR1 SGHVS and CDR2 FNYEAQ. There are 14 residues in the CDR3. The V gene end was trimmed by 5 bases and the J gene end by 5 bases; junction bases not matched to a gene: 6. The entire variable domain, with the rest obtained from reference TRBV7-6 and TRBJ1-1, is as follows: GAGVSQSPRYKVTKRGQDVALRCDPISGHVSLYWYRQALGQGPEFLTYFNYEAQQDKSGLPNDRFSAERPEGSISTLTIQRTEQRDSAMYRCASSLQGAYTEAFFGQGTRLTVV.

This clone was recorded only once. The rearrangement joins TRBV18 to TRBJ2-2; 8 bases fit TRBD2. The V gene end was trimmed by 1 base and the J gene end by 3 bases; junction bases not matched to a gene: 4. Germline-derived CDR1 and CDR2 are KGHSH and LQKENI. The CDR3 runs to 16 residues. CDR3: CASSPLSGGDTGELFF. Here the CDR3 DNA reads TGTGCCAGCTCACCACTCAGCGGGGGTGACACCGGGGAGCTGTTTTTT.

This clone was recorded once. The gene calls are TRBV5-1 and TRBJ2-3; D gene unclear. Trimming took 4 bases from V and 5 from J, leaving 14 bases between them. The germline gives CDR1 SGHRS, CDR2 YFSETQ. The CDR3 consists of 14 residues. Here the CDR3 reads CASSPQDLLDTQYF. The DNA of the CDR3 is TGCGCCAGCAGCCCCCAGGATTTATTAGATACGCAGTATTTT.

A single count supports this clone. The CDR3 here is CASSSRGGERAEAFF. The CDR3 coding sequence is TGCGCCAGCAGCTCGAGGGGGGGTGAGAGAGCTGAAGCTTTCTTT. This rearrangement joins TRBV5-1 to TRBJ1-1; a possible D gene is TRBD1 (6 bases). Germline CDR1 reads SGHRS; CDR2 reads YFSETQ. The length of the CDR3 is 15 residues. V was shortened by 3 bases and J by 6 bases, with 18 bases between the two germline ends.

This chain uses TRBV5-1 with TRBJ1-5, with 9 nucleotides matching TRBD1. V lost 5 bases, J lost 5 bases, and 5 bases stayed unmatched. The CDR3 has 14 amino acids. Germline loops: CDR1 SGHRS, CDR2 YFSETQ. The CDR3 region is CASRPGQGDQPQHF. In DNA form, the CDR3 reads TGCGCCAGCAGACCGGGACAGGGTGATCAGCCCCAGCATTTT.

This CDR3 reads CASSSVPGLGTEAFF. For the CDR3, the DNA is TGTGCCAGCAGTTCGGTTCCCGGCCTGGGCACTGAAGCTTTCTTT. The V gene is TRBV6-5, the J gene TRBJ1-1; no clear D gene. Germline CDR1 MNHEY, CDR2 SVGAGI. V was cut by 4 bases and J by 4 bases, with 16 bases left in between. The CDR3 extends over 15 amino acids.